This T cell receptor beta chain was identified during a study of T-cell reconstitution after alpha-beta-depleted transplantation in children. Whole-study results and caveats: Reportedly, only several hundred clones from non-depleted graft cells drove alpha-beta T-cell counts at about two months.

V was pared by 5 bases and J by 4 bases, with 10 bases of the junction left unmatched. This CDR3 region has 18 residues. Germline V gene lookup returns CDR1 SEHNR and CDR2 FQNEAQ (reference sequence). Unique molecular identifiers tagged the TCRbeta library. TCRdb itself ran the PCR reads through MiXCR, one entry per CDR3 protein. The sample lists 480,000 or so distinct CDR3 sequences, approximately 10% occurring once. This clonotype was seen many times. The antigen remains unidentified. The clonotype comes from a child aged 2-15 years with inherited bone marrow failure, due to receive a stem cell transplant. The rearrangement links TRBV7-9 to TRBJ2-1; TRBD2 aligns across 14 bases. Here the sequenced sample was PBMCs, taken before TCRalphabeta/CD19-depleted stem cell transplant. CDR3 DNA: TGTGCCAGCAGCGGCACCGGGACTAGCGGGAGCGGATACAATGAGCAGTTCTTC. This gives the protein CASSGTGTSGSGYNEQFF.